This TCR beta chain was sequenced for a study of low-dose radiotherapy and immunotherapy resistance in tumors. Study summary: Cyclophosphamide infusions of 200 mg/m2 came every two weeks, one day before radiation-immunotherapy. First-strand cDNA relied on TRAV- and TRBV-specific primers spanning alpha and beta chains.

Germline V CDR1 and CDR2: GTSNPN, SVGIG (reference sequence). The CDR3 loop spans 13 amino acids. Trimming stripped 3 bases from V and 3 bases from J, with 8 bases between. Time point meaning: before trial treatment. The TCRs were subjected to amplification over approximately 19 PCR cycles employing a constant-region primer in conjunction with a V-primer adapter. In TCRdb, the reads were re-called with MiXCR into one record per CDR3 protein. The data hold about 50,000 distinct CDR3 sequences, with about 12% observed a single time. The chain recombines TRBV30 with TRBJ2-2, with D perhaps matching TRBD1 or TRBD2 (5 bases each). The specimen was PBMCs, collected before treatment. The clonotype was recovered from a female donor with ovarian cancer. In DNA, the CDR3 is TGTGCCTGGAGACCGGGACACACCGGGGAGCTGTTTTTT. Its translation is CAWRPGHTGELFF.